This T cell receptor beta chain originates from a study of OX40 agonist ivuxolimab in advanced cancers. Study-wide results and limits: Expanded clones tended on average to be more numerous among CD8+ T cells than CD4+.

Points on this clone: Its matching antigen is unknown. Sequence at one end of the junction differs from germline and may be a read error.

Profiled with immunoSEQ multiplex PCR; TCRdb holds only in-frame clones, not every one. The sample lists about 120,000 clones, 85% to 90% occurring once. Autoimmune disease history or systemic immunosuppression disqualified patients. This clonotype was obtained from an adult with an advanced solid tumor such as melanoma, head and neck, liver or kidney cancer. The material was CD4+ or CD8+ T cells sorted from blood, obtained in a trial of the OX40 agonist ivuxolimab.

The CDR3 loop reads CASGMGAQLSMQYF. CDR3 in DNA: TGTGCCAGTGGTATGGGGGCCCAGTTGAGTATGCAGTATTTT. This chain links TRBV19 with TRBJ2-3; tentative D call: TRBD1 (6 bases). This CDR3 region has 14 residues. CDR1 and CDR2 from the germline V gene are LNHDA and SQIVND (reference sequence).